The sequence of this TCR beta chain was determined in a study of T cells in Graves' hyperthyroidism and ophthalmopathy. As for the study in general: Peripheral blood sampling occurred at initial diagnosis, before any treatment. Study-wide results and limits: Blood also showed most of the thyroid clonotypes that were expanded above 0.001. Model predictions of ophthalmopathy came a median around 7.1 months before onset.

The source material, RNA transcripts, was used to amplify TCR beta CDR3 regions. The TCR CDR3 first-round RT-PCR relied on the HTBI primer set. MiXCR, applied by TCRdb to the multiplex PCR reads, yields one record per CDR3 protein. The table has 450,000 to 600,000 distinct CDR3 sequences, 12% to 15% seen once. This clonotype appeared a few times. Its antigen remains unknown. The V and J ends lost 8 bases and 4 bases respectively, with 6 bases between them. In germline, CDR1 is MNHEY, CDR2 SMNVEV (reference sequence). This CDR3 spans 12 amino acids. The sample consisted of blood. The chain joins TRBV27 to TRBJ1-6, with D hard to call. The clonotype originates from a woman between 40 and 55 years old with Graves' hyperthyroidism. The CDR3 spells CASGYYNSPLHF. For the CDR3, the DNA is TGTGCCAGCGGCTATTATAATTCACCCCTCCACTTT.